The next 17 T cell receptor beta chains were all read from a single sample in a study of memory CD4+ T cells and cytomegalovirus serostatus. Single viable CD3+CD4+CD8-CD45RO+ cells were sorted as the memory CD4+ T cells. TCRdb's copy holds only in-frame clones and misses some; the assay was immunoSEQ multiplex PCR. The sample yields fewer than 35,000 clones, 60% to 85% seen once. Sequenced sample: memory CD4+ T cells from blood. The receptors stem from an adult in good health and CMV-seronegative.

V gene TRBV2 combines with J gene TRBJ2-5; the match to TRBD2 covers 11 bases. V shed 6 bases, J shed 2 bases, and the junction held 2 bases outside the gene matches. The CDR3 loop spans 14 amino acids. Germline V gene lookup returns CDR1 SNHLY and CDR2 FYNNEI. The chain's CDR3 is CASSGLAGQETQYF. Here the CDR3 DNA reads TGTGCCAGCAGCGGACTAGCGGGTCAAGAGACCCAGTACTTC.

The chain employs TRBV2 and TRBJ1-1; D ambiguous. V shed 4 bases and J shed 1 base, with 7 bases lying between them. CDR3 size: 13 residues. Per germline, CDR1 SNHLY and CDR2 FYNNEI. The CDR3 is CASSVQENTEAFF. In DNA, the CDR3 is TGTGCCAGCAGTGTTCAGGAGAACACTGAAGCTTTCTTT.

Notes on this clone: The junction departs from the called germline gene at one end, perhaps through a read error. The rearrangement joins TRBV20-1 to TRBJ2-7; weak D call: TRBD2 (6 bases). The CDR3 is made up of 10 amino acids. Germline CDR1 is DFQATT and CDR2 is SNEGSKA (reference sequence). CDR3 sequence reads: CSAAPQGGDF. The CDR3 nucleotides are TGCAGTGCCGCTCCCCAGGGAGGCGACTTC.

The chain employs TRBV11-2 and TRBJ1-4; no clear D gene. Germline V CDR1 and CDR2: SGHAT, FQNNGV. V was clipped by 0 bases and J by 4 bases, with 6 bases between them. The CDR3 is 14 amino acids. CDR3 region: CASSLDRSNEKLFF. DNA for the CDR3: TGTGCCAGCAGCTTAGACAGAAGTAATGAAAAACTGTTTTTT.

This sequence joins TRBV6-1 and TRBJ2-1; TRBD2 aligns across 7 bases. With V trimmed by 0 bases and J by 5 bases, 4 bases remained unmatched. The CDR3 runs 15 residues. Germline CDR1 is MNHNS and CDR2 is SASEGT. The CDR3 DNA sequence: TGTGCCAGCAGTGAAGCGTTAGCGGGTCACAATGAGCAGTTCTTC. Protein product: CASSEALAGHNEQFF.

Remarks on this clone: One end of the junction varies from germline; a read error may be responsible. The chain recombines TRBV6-5 with TRBJ1-3; TRBD1 might be the D (6 bases). The length of the CDR3 is 13 residues. Germline V gives CDR1 MNHEY, CDR2 SVGAGI. The CDR3 spells CASYRQDGHTIYF. CDR3 nucleotide sequence: TGTGCCAGCTACCGACAGGATGGACACACCATATATTTT.

This sequence joins TRBV10-1 and TRBJ2-7; weak D call: TRBD2 (6 bases). Trimming stripped 0 bases from V and 6 bases from J, with 12 bases between. The CDR3 is 14 residues long. In germline, CDR1 is WNHNN, CDR2 SYGVQD (reference sequence). The DNA of the CDR3 is TGCGCCAGCAGTGAGTCGTTCGAGGGAGGCGAGCAGTACTTC. This gives the protein CASSESFEGGEQYF.

The chain uses TRBV9 and TRBJ2-3, with D possibly matching TRBD2 (5 bases). The germline V gene encodes CDR1 SGDLS and CDR2 YYNGEE. The CDR3 extends over 15 amino acids. With 2 bases removed from V and 4 bases from J, the gap between germline ends came to 14 bases. As DNA, the CDR3 is TGTGCCAGCAGCGTTTACGAGGGCGTCTCAGATACGCAGTATTTT. Encoded protein: CASSVYEGVSDTQYF.

This chain joins TRBV7-2 and TRBJ1-5, with 7 bases lining up with TRBD1. Germline V gives CDR1 SGHTA, CDR2 FQGNSA. V lost 2 bases and J lost 11; bases outside the gene matches: 15. This CDR3 spans 16 amino acids. The CDR3 spells CASSLMAGPMQGAQHF. Written as DNA, the CDR3 is TGTGCCAGCAGCTTAATGGCCGGACCGATGCAGGGGGCCCAGCATTTT.

The chain has TRBV27 and TRBJ1-5; D gene ambiguous. The CDR3 spans 12 residues. The germline V gene has CDR1 MNHEY and CDR2 SMNVEV (reference sequence). Trimming removed 4 bases from V and 3 bases from J, with 4 bases in between. CDR3 protein: CASSSVNQPQHF. The CDR3 nucleotides are TGTGCCAGCAGTTCCGTCAATCAGCCCCAGCATTTT.

This clone was counted once. The chain carries TRBV21-1 and TRBJ1-1. TRBV21-1 is a known pseudogene. There are 15 residues in the CDR3. The CDR3 loop is CASSSRRTMNTEAFF. Here the CDR3 DNA reads TGTGCCAGCAGCAGTCGGAGAACAATGAACACTGAAGCTTTCTTT.

This sequence joins TRBV9 and TRBJ1-1, with 10 bases that match TRBD1. Trimming cost V 3 bases and J 4 bases; bases outside gene matches: 3. CDR1 SGDLS and CDR2 YYNGEE come from the germline V gene. The CDR3 extends over 14 amino acids. The CDR3 reads CASSGRDRGTEAFF. The CDR3 DNA reads TGTGCCAGCAGCGGCCGGGACAGGGGCACTGAAGCTTTCTTT.

The chain joins TRBV28 to TRBJ2-7; 11 bases fit TRBD2. The CDR3 sequence is 16 residues long. V gave up 5 bases and J gave up 4 bases; unmatched junction bases: 10. CDR1 is MDHEN, CDR2 SYDVKM, per germline. CDR3 nucleotide sequence: TGTGCCAGCAGTGCGGGAACTAGCGGGGGACGATACGAGCAGTACTTC. As protein: CASSAGTSGGRYEQYF.

The rearrangement joins TRBV11-2 to TRBJ1-1; D perhaps matches TRBD1 (6 bases). The CDR3 spans 13 residues. CDR1 and CDR2 (germline): SGHAT, FQNNGV. Trimming took off 5 bases at V and 8 bases at J, with 15 bases between the two ends. The CDR3 sequence is CASSQTGYGEAFF. The CDR3 coding sequence is TGTGCCAGCAGCCAAACAGGGTACGGGGAAGCTTTCTTT.

The rearrangement uses TRBV5-1 and TRBJ2-3, with 10 bases lining up with TRBD2. This CDR3 has 16 amino acids. The trim removed 4 bases at V and 1 base at J, leaving 6 bases unmatched. The germline V gene encodes CDR1 SGHRS and CDR2 YFSETQ. The CDR3 DNA reads TGCGCCAGCAGCACCGGGACTAGCGCCCGCACAGATACGCAGTATTTT. Translating it yields CASSTGTSARTDTQYF.

This sequence joins TRBV6-5 and TRBJ1-2, with D perhaps matching TRBD1 (5 bases). Trimming cost V 7 bases and J 5 bases, with 11 bases left between them. The length of the CDR3 is 12 residues. Germline CDR1 reads MNHEY; CDR2 reads SVGAGI. The DNA of the CDR3 is TGTGCCAGCACCGGGGGGGGGTATGGCTACACCTTC. Amino acid sequence: CASTGGGYGYTF.

The chain links TRBV10-3 to TRBJ1-2, with D uncertain. V dropped 9 bases and J dropped 4 bases, with 12 bases sitting between them. The CDR3 extends over 12 amino acids. Germline V lookup: CDR1 ENHRY, CDR2 SYGVKD. The CDR3 loop is CAMGQQSYGYTF. CDR3 nucleotide sequence: TGTGCCATGGGCCAGCAAAGCTATGGCTACACCTTC.